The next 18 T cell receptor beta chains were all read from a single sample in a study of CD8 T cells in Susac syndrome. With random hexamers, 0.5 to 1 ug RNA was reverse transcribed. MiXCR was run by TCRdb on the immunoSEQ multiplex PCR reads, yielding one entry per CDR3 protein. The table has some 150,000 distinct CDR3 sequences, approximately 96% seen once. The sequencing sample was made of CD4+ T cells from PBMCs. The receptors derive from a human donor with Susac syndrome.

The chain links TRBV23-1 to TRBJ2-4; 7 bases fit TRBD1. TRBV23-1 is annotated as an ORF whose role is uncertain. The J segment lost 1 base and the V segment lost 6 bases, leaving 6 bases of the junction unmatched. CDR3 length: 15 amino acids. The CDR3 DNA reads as TGCGCCAGCAGCCCGGACAGGTCGGCCAAAAACATTCAGTACTTC. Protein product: CASSPDRSAKNIQYF.

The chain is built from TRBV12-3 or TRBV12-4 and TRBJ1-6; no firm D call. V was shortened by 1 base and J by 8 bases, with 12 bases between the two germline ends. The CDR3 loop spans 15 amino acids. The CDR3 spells CASSLGPRGYSPLHF. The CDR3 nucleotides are TGTGCCAGCAGTTTAGGCCCAAGAGGATATTCACCCCTCCACTTT.

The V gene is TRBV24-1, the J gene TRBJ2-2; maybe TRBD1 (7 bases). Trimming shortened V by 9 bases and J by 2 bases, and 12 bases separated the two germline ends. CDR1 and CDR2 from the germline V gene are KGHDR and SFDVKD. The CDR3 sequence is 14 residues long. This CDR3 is CATAGQSNTGELFF. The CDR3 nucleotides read TGTGCCACCGCGGGACAGTCCAACACCGGGGAGCTGTTTTTT.

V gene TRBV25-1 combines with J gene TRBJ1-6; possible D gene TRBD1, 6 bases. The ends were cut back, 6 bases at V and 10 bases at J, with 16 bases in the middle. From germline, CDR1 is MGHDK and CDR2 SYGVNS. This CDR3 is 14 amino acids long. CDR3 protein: CASSPVGGGSPLHF. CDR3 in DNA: TGTGCCAGCAGCCCAGTCGGGGGGGGCTCACCCCTCCACTTT.

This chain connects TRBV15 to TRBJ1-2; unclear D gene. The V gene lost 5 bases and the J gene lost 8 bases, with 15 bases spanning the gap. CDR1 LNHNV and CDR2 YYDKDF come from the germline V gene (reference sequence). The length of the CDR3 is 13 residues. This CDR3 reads CATSSRPRQGYTF. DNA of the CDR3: TGTGCCACCAGCTCAAGGCCAAGGCAGGGCTACACCTTC.

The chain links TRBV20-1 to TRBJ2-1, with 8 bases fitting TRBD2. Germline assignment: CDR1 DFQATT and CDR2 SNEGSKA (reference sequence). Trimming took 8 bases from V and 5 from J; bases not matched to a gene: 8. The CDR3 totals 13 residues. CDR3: CSHRRGANNEQFF. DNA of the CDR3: TGCAGTCACCGGCGGGGGGCCAACAATGAGCAGTTCTTC.

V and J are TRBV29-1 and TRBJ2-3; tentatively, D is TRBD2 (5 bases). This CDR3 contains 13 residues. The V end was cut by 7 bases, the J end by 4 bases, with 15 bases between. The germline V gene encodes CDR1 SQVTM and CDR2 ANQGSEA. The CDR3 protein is CSALSSPADTQYF. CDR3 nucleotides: TGCAGCGCGTTGTCTAGCCCGGCAGATACGCAGTATTTT.

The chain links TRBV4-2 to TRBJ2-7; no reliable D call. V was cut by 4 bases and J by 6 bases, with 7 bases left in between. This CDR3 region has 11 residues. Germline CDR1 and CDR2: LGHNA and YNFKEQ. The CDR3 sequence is CASSLGSEQYF. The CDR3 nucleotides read TGTGCCAGCAGCCTAGGGTCCGAGCAGTACTTC.

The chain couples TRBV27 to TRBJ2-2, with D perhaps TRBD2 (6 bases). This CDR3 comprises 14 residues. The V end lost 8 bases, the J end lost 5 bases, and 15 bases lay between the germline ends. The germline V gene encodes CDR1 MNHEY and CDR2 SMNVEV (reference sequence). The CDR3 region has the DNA TGTGCCAGCGCCCTTCGACGGGAGACCGGGGAGCTGTTTTTT. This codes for CASALRRETGELFF.

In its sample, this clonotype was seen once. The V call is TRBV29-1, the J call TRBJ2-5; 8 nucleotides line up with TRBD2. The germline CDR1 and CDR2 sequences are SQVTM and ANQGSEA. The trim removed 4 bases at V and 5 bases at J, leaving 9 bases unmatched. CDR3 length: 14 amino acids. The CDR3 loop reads CSVVRTSSSETQYF. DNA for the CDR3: TGCAGCGTTGTCCGGACTAGCAGTAGTGAGACCCAGTACTTC.

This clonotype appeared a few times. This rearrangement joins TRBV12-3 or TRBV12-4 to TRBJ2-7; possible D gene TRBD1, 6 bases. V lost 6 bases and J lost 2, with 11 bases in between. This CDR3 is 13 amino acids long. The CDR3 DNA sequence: TGTGCCAGCAGCACGGGGACACCCTACGAGCAGTACTTC. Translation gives CASSTGTPYEQYF.

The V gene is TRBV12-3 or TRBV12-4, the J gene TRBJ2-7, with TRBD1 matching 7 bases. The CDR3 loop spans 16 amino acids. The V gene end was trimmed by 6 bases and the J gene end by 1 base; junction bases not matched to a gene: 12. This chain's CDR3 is CASSTLGQGDSYEQYF. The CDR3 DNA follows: TGTGCCAGCAGCACCCTCGGGCAGGGGGATTCCTACGAGCAGTACTTC.

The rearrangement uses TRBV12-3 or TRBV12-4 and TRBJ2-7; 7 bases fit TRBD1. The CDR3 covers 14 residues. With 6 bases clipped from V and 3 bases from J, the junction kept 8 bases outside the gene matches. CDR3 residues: CASSLQGLYYEQYF. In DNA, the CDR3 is TGTGCCAGCAGCTTACAGGGGCTCTACTACGAGCAGTACTTC.

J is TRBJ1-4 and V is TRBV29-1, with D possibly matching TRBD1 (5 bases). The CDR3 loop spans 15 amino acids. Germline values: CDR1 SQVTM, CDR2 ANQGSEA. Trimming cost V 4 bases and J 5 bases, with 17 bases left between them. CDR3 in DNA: TGCAGCGTTGGGGGGAAGGGAATAGAAAATGAAAAACTGTTTTTT. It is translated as CSVGGKGIENEKLFF. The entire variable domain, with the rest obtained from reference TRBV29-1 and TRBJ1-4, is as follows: SAVISQKPSRDICQRGTSLTIQCQVDSQVTMMFWYRQQPGQSLTLIATANQGSEATYESGFVIDKFPISRPNLTFSTLTVSNMSPEDSSIYLCSVGGKGIENEKLFFGSGTQLSVL.

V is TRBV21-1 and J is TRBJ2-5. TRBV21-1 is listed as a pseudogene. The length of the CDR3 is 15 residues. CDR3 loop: CASSISEIPEETQYF. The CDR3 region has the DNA TGTGCCAGCAGCATCAGCGAGATTCCGGAAGAGACCCAGTACTTC.

The CDR3 nucleotides read TGCAGCGTTCCTTCTCGCAGGAACTATGGCTACACCTTC. This codes for CSVPSRRNYGYTF. This chain connects TRBV29-1 to TRBJ1-2; no clear D gene. Per the germline V gene, CDR1 is SQVTM and CDR2 is ANQGSEA. Trimming left V 5 bases short and J 2 bases short, with 12 bases between. The CDR3 is 13 residues long.

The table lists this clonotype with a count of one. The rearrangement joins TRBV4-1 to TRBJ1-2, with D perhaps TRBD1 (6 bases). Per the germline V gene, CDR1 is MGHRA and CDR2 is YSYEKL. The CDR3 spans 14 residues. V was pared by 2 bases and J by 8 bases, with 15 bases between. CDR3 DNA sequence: TGCGCCAGCAGCCAACGGGACACCCAAGGCGGCTACACCTTC. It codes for CASSQRDTQGGYTF.

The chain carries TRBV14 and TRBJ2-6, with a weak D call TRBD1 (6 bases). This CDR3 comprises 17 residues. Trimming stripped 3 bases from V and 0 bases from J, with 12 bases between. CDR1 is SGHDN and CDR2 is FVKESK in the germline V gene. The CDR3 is CASSQWTDLSGANVLTF. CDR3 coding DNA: TGTGCCAGCAGCCAGTGGACAGACCTCTCTGGGGCCAACGTCCTGACTTTC.